The clone carrying this T cell receptor beta chain has just one count. There are 14 residues in the CDR3. Germline CDR1 reads DFQATT; CDR2 reads SNEGSKA (reference sequence). The ends lost 3 bases at V and 3 bases at J; junction bases unmatched: 4. The data were obtained in a study of blood T cell repertoires in COVID-19. Study context: Samples taken during acute and convalescent COVID-19 were collected in the United States, Italy and Spain. Nucleic acid was either cDNA or gDNA, and it came from T cells, B-cell-depleted T cells, or PBMCs.

Enrollees, about 18 to 89 years old, lived in 24 US areas. As processed by the authors: Researchers report that nucleated cell counts were estimated from reference gene primer amplification. This table comes from immunoSEQ multiplex PCR, and its TCRdb copy is limited to in-frame clones, with some not included. That table supplies the V and J calls and clone size; D and trimming were determined from the DNA. The data contain about 400,000 clones, roughly 88% of them singletons. The sequencing input was PBMCs or T cells enriched from blood (not recorded which). The TCR originated in a woman in her twenties or thirties with acute COVID-19. The chain employs TRBV20-1 and TRBJ1-5; TRBD1 matches at 8 bases. The CDR3: CSASKGQDNQPQHF. The DNA of the CDR3 is TGCAGTGCTAGTAAGGGACAGGACAATCAGCCCCAGCATTTT.